The following is a T cell receptor beta chain sequence with its context. Its antigen is currently not known. No base-level quality is on record; no much larger clone is a single base apart. Patients with autoimmune disease history or receiving systemic immunosuppression were excluded from the trial. Peripheral blood for TCR sequencing was collected from all dose cohorts at baseline, on cycle 4 day 1, and on cycle 7 day 1. The samples were taken from a phase I, first-in-human, multicenter, open-label dose-escalation trial of ivuxolimab. The trial enrolled adults with locally advanced or metastatic head and neck squamous cell, hepatocellular, melanoma or renal cell carcinoma. Before TCR sequencing, CD4+ and CD8+ T cells were separately sorted from peripheral blood. The V end loses 2 bases and the J end loses 2 bases, and a stretch of 6 bases separates them. The CDR3 runs 13 amino acids, cysteine and phenylalanine included. The sequence is cut down to CDR3 DNA, 39 bases in frame from base 1. The germline V gene sets CDR1 to SGHNT and CDR2 to YENEEA.

The source of the sample is a study of OX40 agonist ivuxolimab in advanced cancers. Regarding the research as a whole: The costimulatory receptor OX40 (CD134) was targeted by ivuxolimab, a fully human IgG2 agonistic monoclonal antibody. Intravenous ivuxolimab was administered to patients every 2 weeks at six dose levels: 0.01, 0.1, 0.3, 1.5, 3 and 10 mg/kg. Of the roughly 51 patients in dose escalation, 19 had hepatocellular carcinoma, approximately 15 had melanoma, 9 had renal cell carcinoma and 9 had head and neck cancer. A male proportion of 70% to 90% and a mean age of around 60 years, ranging from about 20 to 85, were recorded for the dose-escalation cohort. Prior anti-PD-1, anti-PD-L1 or anti-CTLA-4 therapy was permitted, and 40% to 50% of dose-escalation patients had received checkpoint inhibitors. Partial responses were achieved by three dose-escalation patients, of whom one had hepatocellular carcinoma and two had cutaneous melanoma. The purpose of peripheral TCRbeta sequencing was to test whether ivuxolimab changed TCR sequence diversity and led to clonal T-cell expansion. The monotherapy dose-escalation portion (N of about 50 patients) of the phase I ivuxolimab trial is reported in the paper.

For sequencing of the TCRbeta CDR3 region, genomic DNA was extracted from the sorted cells. TCRbeta CDR3 regions were sequenced using the immunoSEQ Assay. The table comes from immuneACCESS by way of TCRdb, which keeps in-frame sequences with V and J called. Part of the clones is missing from these tables; in studies checked, under half for an unresolved V gene and the rest for unknown reasons. Recorded for this sample are roughly 130,000 clones; around 95% of them occurred a single time. The ten largest account for more than 0.15% of the sample. Study-wide conclusions, independent of this receptor: After ivuxolimab, CD8+ T cells had more expanded clones than CD4+ T cells on average. The antigen specificity of the peripheral T cells that underwent clonal expansion was not determined. In partial responders in the 0.1-3.0 mg/kg groups, normalized peripheral clonal expansion was found to be among the lowest, especially among CD8+ T cells. Low levels of normalized T-cell clonal expansion were also seen in some patients who did not respond. At doses of 0.1 to 3.0 mg/kg, clonal expansion of both CD4+ and CD8+ blood T cells was observed from baseline to week 6.

The starting material was CD4+ or CD8+ T cells sorted from blood, obtained in a trial of the OX40 agonist ivuxolimab. This sequence uses TRBV11-3 and TRBJ1-1; the D gene is unclear. This TCR was sampled from an adult with an advanced solid tumor such as melanoma, head and neck, liver or kidney cancer. Here the CDR3 is given as CASSLKQNTEAFF. The nucleotides read TGTGCCAGCAGCTTAAAGCAAAACACTGAAGCTTTCTTT.